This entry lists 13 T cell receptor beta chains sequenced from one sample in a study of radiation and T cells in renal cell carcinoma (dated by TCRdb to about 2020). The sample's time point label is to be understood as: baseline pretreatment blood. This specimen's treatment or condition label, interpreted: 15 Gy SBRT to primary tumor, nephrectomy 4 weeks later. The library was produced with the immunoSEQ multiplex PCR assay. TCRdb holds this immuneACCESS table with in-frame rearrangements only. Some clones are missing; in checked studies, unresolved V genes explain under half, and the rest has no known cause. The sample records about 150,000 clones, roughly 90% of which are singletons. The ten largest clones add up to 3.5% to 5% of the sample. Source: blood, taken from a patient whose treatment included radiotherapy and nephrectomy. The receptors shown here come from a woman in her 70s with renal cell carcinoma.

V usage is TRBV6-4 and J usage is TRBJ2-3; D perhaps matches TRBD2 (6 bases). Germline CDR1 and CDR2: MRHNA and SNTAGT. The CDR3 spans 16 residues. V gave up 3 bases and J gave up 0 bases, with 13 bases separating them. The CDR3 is CASSEFAGRSTDTQYF. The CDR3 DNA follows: TGTGCCAGCAGTGAATTTGCGGGGAGAAGCACAGATACGCAGTATTTT.

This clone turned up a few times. The CDR3 bases are TGTGCCAGCAGTAAACAGGGCGGGGATGAAAAACTGTTTTTT. It codes for CASSKQGGDEKLFF. The V and J genes are TRBV2 and TRBJ1-4, with D maybe TRBD1 (6 bases). Per germline, CDR1 SNHLY and CDR2 FYNNEI. This CDR3 is 14 amino acids long. V was trimmed by 5 bases and J by 6 bases, leaving 13 bases between them.

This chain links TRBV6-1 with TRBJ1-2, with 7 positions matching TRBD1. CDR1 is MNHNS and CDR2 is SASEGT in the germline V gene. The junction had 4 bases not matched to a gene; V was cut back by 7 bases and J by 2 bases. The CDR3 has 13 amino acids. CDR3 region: CASNRGSNYGYTF. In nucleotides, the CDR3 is TGTGCCAGCAACAGGGGATCAAACTATGGCTACACCTTC.

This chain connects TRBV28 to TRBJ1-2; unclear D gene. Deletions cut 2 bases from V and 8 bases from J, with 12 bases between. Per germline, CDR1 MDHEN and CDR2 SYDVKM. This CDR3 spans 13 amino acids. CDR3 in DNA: TGTGCCAGCAGTTTAAAGACTGTTACGGGCTACACCTTC. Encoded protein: CASSLKTVTGYTF.

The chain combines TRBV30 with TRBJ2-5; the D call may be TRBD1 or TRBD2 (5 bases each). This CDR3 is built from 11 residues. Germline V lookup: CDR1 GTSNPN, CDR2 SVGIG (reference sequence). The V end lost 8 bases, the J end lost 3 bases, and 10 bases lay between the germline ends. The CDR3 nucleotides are TGTGCCGTCTTGGGGGAAGAGACCCAGTACTTC. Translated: CAVLGEETQYF.

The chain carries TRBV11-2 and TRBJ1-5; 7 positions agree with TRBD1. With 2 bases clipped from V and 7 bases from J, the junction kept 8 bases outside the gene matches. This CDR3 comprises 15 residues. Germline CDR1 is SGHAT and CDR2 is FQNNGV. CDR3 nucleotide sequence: TGTGCCAGCAGCTTAAGAAAGGGGGCTGGGCAGCCCCAGCATTTT. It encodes CASSLRKGAGQPQHF.

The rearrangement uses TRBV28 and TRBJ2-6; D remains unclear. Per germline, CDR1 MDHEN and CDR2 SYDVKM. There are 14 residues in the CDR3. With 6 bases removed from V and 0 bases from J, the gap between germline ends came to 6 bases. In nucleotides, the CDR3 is TGTGCCAGCAGCCGTCTCTCTGGGGCCAACGTCCTGACTTTC. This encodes CASSRLSGANVLTF. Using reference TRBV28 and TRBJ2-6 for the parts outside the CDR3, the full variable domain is DVKVTQSSRYLVKRTGEKVFLECVQDMDHENMFWYRQDPGLGLRLIYFSYDVKMKEKGDIPEGYSVSREKKERFSLILESASTNQTSMYLCASSRLSGANVLTFGAGSRLTVL.

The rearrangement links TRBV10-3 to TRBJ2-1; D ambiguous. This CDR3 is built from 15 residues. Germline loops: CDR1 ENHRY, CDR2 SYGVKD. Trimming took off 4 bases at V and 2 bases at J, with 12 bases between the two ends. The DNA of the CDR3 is TGTGCCATCAGTGTCCCAGGTCTCACCTACAATGAGCAGTTCTTC. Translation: CAISVPGLTYNEQFF.

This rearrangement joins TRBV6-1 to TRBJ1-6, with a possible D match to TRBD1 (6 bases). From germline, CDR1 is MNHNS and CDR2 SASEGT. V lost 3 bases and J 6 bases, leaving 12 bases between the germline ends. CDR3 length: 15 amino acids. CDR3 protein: CASSEVKTGNSPLHF. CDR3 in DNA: TGTGCCAGCAGTGAGGTGAAGACAGGTAATTCACCCCTCCACTTT.

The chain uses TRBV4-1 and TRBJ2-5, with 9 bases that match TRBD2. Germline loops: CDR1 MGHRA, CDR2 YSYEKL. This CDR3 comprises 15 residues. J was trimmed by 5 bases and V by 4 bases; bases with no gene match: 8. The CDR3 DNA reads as TGCGCCAGCAGCCTCGAGGGCCTAGCGGGGGAGACCCAGTACTTC. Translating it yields CASSLEGLAGETQYF.

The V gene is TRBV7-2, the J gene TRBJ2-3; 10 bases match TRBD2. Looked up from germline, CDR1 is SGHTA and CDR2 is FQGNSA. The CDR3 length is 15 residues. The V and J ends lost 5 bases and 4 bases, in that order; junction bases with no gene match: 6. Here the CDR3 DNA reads TGTGCCAGCAGCAAGGGAGCGGGGGGGCCAGATACGCAGTATTTT. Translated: CASSKGAGGPDTQYF.

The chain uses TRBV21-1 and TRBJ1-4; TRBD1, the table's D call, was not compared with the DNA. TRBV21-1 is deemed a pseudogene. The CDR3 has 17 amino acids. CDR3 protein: CASSKAGQGPTNEKLFF. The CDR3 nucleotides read TGTGCCAGCAGCAAAGCGGGACAGGGACCAACTAATGAAAAACTGTTTTTT.

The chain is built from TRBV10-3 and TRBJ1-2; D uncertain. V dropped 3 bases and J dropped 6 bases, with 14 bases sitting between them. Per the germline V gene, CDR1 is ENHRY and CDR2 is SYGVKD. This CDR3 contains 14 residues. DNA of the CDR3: TGTGCCATCAGTGACCCGATGCGGGGAAATGGCTACACCTTC. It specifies CAISDPMRGNGYTF.